The 17 T cell receptor beta chains below were found in one sample sequenced in a study of post-analysis software for immune sequencing data (dated by TCRdb to the mid-2010s). Antigens for these TCRs are unknown. To prepare the library, PCR was applied. Sequencing was performed on an Illumina HiSeq 2500. Unique molecular identifiers were incorporated into TCR beta cDNA libraries to reduce PCR and sequencing biases. TCRdb reworked the public reads: Q25 trimming with fastp, MiXCR clone assembly, productive beta chains retained. Every CDR3 protein is listed once, alongside the most common genes and DNA of its rows. Across this sample there are some 190,000 distinct CDR3 sequences, with 29% seen only once. Of the sample, roughly 3.4% falls within the top ten clones. Overall results and qualifications from the work: Roughly 5 TRBV segments, including TRBV5-6, TRBV5-1 and TRBV20-1, were significantly more frequent in patients than controls.

The specimen was blood. These receptors came from a girl under 18 with multiple sclerosis.

This sequence joins TRBV20-1 and TRBJ1-5; tentatively, D is TRBD1 (5 bases). Between the trimmed V and J ends, which lost 0 bases and 2 bases, there was a span of 11 bases. Germline V gene sequence: CDR1 DFQATT, CDR2 SNEGSKA (reference sequence). The CDR3 covers 15 residues. The CDR3 sequence is CSARDLGDGNQPQHF. The CDR3 nucleotides read TGCAGTGCTAGAGATCTGGGGGATGGCAATCAGCCCCAGCATTTT.

Comments on this clonotype: This could be a read error, since a much larger clone is one nucleotide away. The CDR3 here is CSVEVVSSYEQYV. In nucleotides, the CDR3 is TGCAGCGTTGAGGTCGTCAGCTCCTACGAGCAGTACGTC. The J gene is TRBJ2-7, the V gene TRBV29-1, with no clear D. Germline V CDR1 and CDR2: SQVTM, ANQGSEA. The V gene lost 3 bases and the J gene lost 0 bases, with 9 bases spanning the gap. The CDR3 has 13 residues.

This clonotype was seen at least ten times. The gene calls are TRBV7-9 and TRBJ2-1; D may be TRBD1 or TRBD2 (7 bases each). The CDR3 sequence is 14 residues long. Germline V gene sequence: CDR1 SEHNR, CDR2 FQNEAQ (reference sequence). V lost 9 bases, J lost 0 bases, and 12 bases lay in between. In DNA, the CDR3 is TGTGCCAGTCCAGGGGGGGGCTCCTACAATGAGCAGTTCTTC. Translating it yields CASPGGGSYNEQFF.

This chain links TRBV20-1 with TRBJ2-5; D is possibly TRBD1 (6 bases). The end of the DNA fits TRBJ2-7 better, so the J call may be wrong. Germline CDR1 DFQATT, CDR2 SNEGSKA (reference sequence). The CDR3 sequence is 13 residues long. The chain's CDR3 is CSARPGTSLEQYF. The CDR3 nucleotides are TGCAGTGCTAGACCCGGGACAAGCCTCGAGCAGTACTTC.

The table lists this clonotype with a few counts. The chain recombines TRBV20-1 with TRBJ2-3; unclear D gene. Trimming took 5 bases from V and 3 from J, leaving 9 bases between them. The CDR3 runs 12 residues. Germline CDR1 and CDR2: DFQATT and SNEGSKA (reference sequence). In DNA form, the CDR3 reads TGCAGTGCTCCCGACTCAACAGATACGCAGTATTTT. Translating it yields CSAPDSTDTQYF.

As for this clonotype: This may arise from a read error, as a much more abundant clone is one base away. The chain links TRBV20-1 to TRBJ2-5, with D hard to call. Germline loops: CDR1 DFQATT, CDR2 SNEGSKA (reference sequence). CDR3 size: 14 residues. The CDR3 DNA follows: TGCAGTGCTAGAGACTTCGGCTACCAAGAGGCCCAGTACTTC. It yields the protein CSARDFGYQEAQYF.

At least ten counts were recorded for this clonotype. The chain links TRBV29-1 to TRBJ2-1; TRBD2 matches at 10 bases. The CDR3 length is 16 residues. Germline assignment: CDR1 SQVTM and CDR2 ANQGSEA. V was pared by 4 bases and J by 0 bases, with 6 bases of the junction left unmatched. The CDR3, as DNA: TGCAGCGTTGTTAGCGGGGGGCCTAGCTCCTACAATGAGCAGTTCTTC. This encodes CSVVSGGPSSYNEQFF.

This clonotype has at least ten counts. V gene TRBV5-1 combines with J gene TRBJ2-7; 9 nucleotides line up with TRBD1. Germline V gene sequence: CDR1 SGHRS, CDR2 YFSETQ. The CDR3 runs to 13 residues. The V segment lost 4 bases and the J segment 4 bases; nucleotides outside the gene matches: 3. CDR3 sequence reads: CASSRQGGYEQYF. DNA of the CDR3: TGCGCCAGCAGCCGACAGGGGGGGTACGAGCAGTACTTC.

The genes are TRBV4-3 and TRBJ1-5; D is ambiguous. Germline V gives CDR1 LGHNA, CDR2 YSLEER. V lost 0 bases and J 7 bases, leaving 13 bases between the germline ends. The CDR3 has 15 amino acids. CDR3 DNA: TGCGCCAGCAGCCAAGATAACTTGGCAAGGCAGCCCCAGCATTTT. Amino acid sequence: CASSQDNLARQPQHF.

As concerns this clonotype: With a much larger clone just one base away, this may be a read error. J is TRBJ2-1 and V is TRBV6-1, with 12 positions matching TRBD1. V was clipped by 1 base and J by 7 bases; unmatched bases: 5. The CDR3 contains 16 residues. Germline CDR1 and CDR2: MNHNS and SASEGT. CDR3 residues: CASSEGPGQGANEQFF. The CDR3 nucleotides read TGTGCCAGCAGTGAAGGACCGGGACAGGGGGCTAATGAGCAGTTCTTC.

This clonotype was seen more than once but under ten times. This rearrangement joins TRBV3-1 to TRBJ2-5, with TRBD1 identical over 7 bases. V lost 4 bases and J lost 7; bases outside the gene matches: 12. The CDR3 runs to 15 residues. Germline CDR1 and CDR2: LGHDT and YNNKEL (reference sequence). For the CDR3, the DNA is TGTGCCAGCAGCCCCACCGGGACACCAGGGGGGACCCAGTACTTC. Protein: CASSPTGTPGGTQYF.

With respect to this clonotype: A much larger clone sits a single nucleotide away, making a read error possible. The chain combines TRBV7-9 with TRBJ2-4, with D perhaps TRBD1 (5 bases). Judging by the DNA end, TRBJ2-7 fits better; the J call may be wrong. In germline, CDR1 is SEHNR, CDR2 FQNEAQ (reference sequence). This CDR3 is built from 13 residues. The CDR3 reads CASSWGFLVEQYF. The CDR3 region has the DNA TGTGCCAGCAGCTGGGGCTTTTTGGTCGAGCAGTACTTC.

A word on this clonotype: This may come from a read error, since a much larger clone is one base off. The J gene is TRBJ2-1, the V gene TRBV3-1; 7 bases match TRBD2. J gave up 7 bases and V 3 bases, and 12 bases lay outside the gene matches. The CDR3 loop spans 16 amino acids. Germline CDR1 LGHDT, CDR2 YNNKEL (reference sequence). The DNA for the CDR3 is TGTGCCAGCAGCCAGAGTGGCGGGAGAAGAAGGAATGAGCAGTTCTTC. Translated: CASSQSGGRRRNEQFF.

This clonotype appeared once. A read error may explain this, as a much larger clone is one base away. The chain couples TRBV7-2 to TRBJ1-6, with D tentatively TRBD1 (5 bases). Germline values: CDR1 SGHTA, CDR2 FQGNSA. The CDR3 is 17 residues long. CDR3 residues: CAGSLLAGGAGNSPLHF. The CDR3 nucleotides read TGTGCCGGCAGCCTCCTCGCGGGAGGGGCAGGTAATTCACCCCTCCACTTT.

This clonotype was detected many times. The chain combines TRBV7-9 with TRBJ2-7, with TRBD2 matching 8 bases. Germline CDR1 SEHNR, CDR2 FQNEAQ (reference sequence). The ends lost 5 bases at V and 2 bases at J; junction bases unmatched: 11. This CDR3 has 16 residues. CDR3 region: CASSRLSGALAYEQYF. The DNA for the CDR3 is TGTGCCAGCAGCCGACTTAGCGGGGCTCTTGCCTACGAGCAGTACTTC.

On this clonotype itself: This could be a read error, since a much larger clone is one nucleotide away. CDR3 sequence reads: CASGLEGTPYEQYF. DNA for the CDR3: TGCGCCAGCGGCTTGGAGGGGACACCCTACGAGCAGTACTTC. V usage is TRBV5-1 and J usage is TRBJ2-7; D is perhaps TRBD1 or TRBD2 (6 bases each). CDR3 size: 14 residues. Germline CDR1 is SGHRS and CDR2 is YFSETQ. The variable domain in full, with the rest retrieved from reference TRBV5-1 and TRBJ2-7, is KAGVTQTPRYLIKTRGQQVTLSCSPISGHRSVSWYQQTPGQGLQFLFEYFSETQRNKGNFPGRFSGRQFSNSRSEMNVSTLELGDSALYLCASGLEGTPYEQYFGPGTRLTVT.

This clonotype was seen at least ten times. The rearrangement links TRBV7-9 to TRBJ1-2; D is possibly TRBD1 (6 bases). The CDR3 runs 15 residues. V lost 5 bases to trimming and J lost 0 bases, with 13 bases between them. From germline, CDR1 is SEHNR and CDR2 FQNEAQ (reference sequence). DNA for the CDR3: TGTGCCAGCAGCCATAGACAGGAGGCTAACTATGGCTACACCTTC. It yields the protein CASSHRQEANYGYTF.